This TCR beta chain originates from a study of T-cell reconstitution after alpha-beta-depleted transplantation in children. This clonotype has more than one count but fewer than ten. Its antigen is not identified. This CDR3 has 18 residues. V was trimmed by 1 base and J by 5 bases, leaving 24 bases between them. General study findings and limits: A year had passed since transplant, and T-cell counts and diversity by then came mostly from newly produced T cells. The study traced high day-60 TCRbeta diversity in some patients to surviving recipient T cells and thymic progenitors. Alpha-beta T cells present about two months after transplant were reported to originate from several hundred expanded graft clones.

Construction of the TCRbeta library involved unique molecular identifiers. MiXCR was run by TCRdb on the PCR reads, yielding one entry per CDR3 protein. The data hold more than 200,000 distinct CDR3 sequences, with more than 20% observed a single time. This receptor was taken from a female patient aged 2-10 years who had a stem cell transplant for congenital amegakaryocytic thrombocytopenia, so the T cells may come from the graft donor. Sequenced here: PBMCs, mostly from graft donor cells, sampled 360 days after TCRalphabeta/CD19-depleted stem cell transplant. The rearrangement links TRBV12-3 or TRBV12-4 to TRBJ2-7, with D tentatively TRBD2 (5 bases). CDR3 sequence: CASSLVSRGLRGYNEQYF. CDR3 coding DNA: TGTGCCAGCAGTTTAGTGTCTCGGGGTCTCCGGGGTTACAACGAGCAGTACTTC.